The T cell receptor (beta chain) under discussion was sequenced for a study of blood T cell repertoires in COVID-19. Study overall: Specimens from acute and convalescent COVID-19 originated in the United States, Italy and Spain. T cells, B-cell-depleted T cells, or PBMCs provided the cDNA or gDNA that served as material.

The data were produced by immunoSEQ multiplex PCR, yet TCRdb's version contains in-frame clones alone and is incomplete. The data contain over 45,000 clones, roughly 80% of them singletons. Germline V CDR1 and CDR2: MNHEY, SMNVEV (reference sequence). Unmatched junction bases numbered 1, after V lost 4 bases and J lost 9 bases. CDR3 length: 11 residues. Specimen: peripheral blood. This chain uses TRBV27 with TRBJ2-7, with TRBD1 matching over 9 bases. The sequence derives from a man aged 45-60 years with active COVID-19. The CDR3 DNA is TGTGCCAGCAGTTGGACAGGGGTGCAGTACTTC. Residues: CASSWTGVQYF.